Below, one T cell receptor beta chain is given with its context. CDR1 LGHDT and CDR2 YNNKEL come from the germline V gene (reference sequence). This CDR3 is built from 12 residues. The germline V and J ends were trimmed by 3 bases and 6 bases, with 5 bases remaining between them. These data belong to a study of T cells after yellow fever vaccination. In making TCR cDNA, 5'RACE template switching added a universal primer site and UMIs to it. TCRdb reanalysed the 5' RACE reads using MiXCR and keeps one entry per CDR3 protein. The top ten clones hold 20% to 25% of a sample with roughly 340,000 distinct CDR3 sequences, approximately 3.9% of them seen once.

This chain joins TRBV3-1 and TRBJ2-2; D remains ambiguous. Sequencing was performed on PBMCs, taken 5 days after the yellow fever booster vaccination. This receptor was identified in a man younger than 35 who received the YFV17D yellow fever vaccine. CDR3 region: CASSHRPGELFF. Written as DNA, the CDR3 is TGTGCCAGCAGCCACCGGCCCGGGGAGCTGTTTTTT. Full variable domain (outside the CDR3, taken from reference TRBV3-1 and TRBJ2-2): DTAVSQTPKYLVTQMGNDKSIKCEQNLGHDTMYWYKQDSKKFLKIMFSYNNKELIINETVPNRFSPKSPDKAHLNLHINSLELGDSAVYFCASSHRPGELFFGEGSRLTVL.